The clone carrying this TCR beta chain was picked up a small number of times. Its antigen is still unknown. The data belong to a study of T-cell memory formation after mild COVID-19. Study background: Among the donors, TCR clusters were largely specific to each donor.

Study results and limitations: For second-wave clones that peaked at day 37, SARS-CoV-2 specificity went unverified.

Per the germline V gene, CDR1 is SGHRS and CDR2 is YFSETQ. V was pared by 0 bases and J by 6 bases, with 11 bases of the junction left unmatched. The CDR3 sequence is 16 residues long. One entry per CDR3 protein, called by TCRdb with MiXCR from the 5' RACE reads. The profile covers roughly 480,000 distinct CDR3 sequences, with around 27% appearing a single time and around 13% taken by the ten largest. Specimen: PBMCs or a T cell subset sorted from them (not recorded which). This chain connects TRBV5-1 to TRBJ2-7, with 8 bases identical to TRBD1. The source of this sequence is an adult woman who had mild COVID-19 (a few samples of this study predate the infection). Cell type and time point are not known. The CDR3 nucleotides are TGCGCCAGCAGCTTGGTTCAGGGGGCATTGGGCGGCGAGCAGTACTTC. Amino acid sequence: CASSLVQGALGGEQYF.